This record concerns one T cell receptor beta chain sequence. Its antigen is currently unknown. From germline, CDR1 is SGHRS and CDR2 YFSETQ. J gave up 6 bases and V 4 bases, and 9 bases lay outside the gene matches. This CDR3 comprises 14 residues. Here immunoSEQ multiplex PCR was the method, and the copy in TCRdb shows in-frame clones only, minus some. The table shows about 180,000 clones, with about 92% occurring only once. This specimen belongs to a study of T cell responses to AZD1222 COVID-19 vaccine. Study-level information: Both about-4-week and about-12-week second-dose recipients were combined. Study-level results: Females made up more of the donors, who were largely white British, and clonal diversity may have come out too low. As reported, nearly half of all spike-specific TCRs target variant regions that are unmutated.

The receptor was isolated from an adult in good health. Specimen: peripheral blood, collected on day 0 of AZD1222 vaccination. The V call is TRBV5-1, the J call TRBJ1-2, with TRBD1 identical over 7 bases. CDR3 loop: CASSLDGQVHGYTF. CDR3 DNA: TGCGCCAGCAGCCTCGACGGACAGGTCCATGGCTACACCTTC.